The 26 T cell receptor beta chains below were found in one sample sequenced in a study of blood T cell repertoires in COVID-19 (dated by TCRdb to 2018 to 2020). Receptor libraries were prepared by the immunoSEQ multiplex PCR assay. Not all clones reach the TCRdb copy of this immuneACCESS table, which keeps in-frame sequences only. Checked studies attribute under half of the gap to unresolved V genes and leave the rest unexplained. The sample table shows 110,000 to 150,000 clones, and roughly 89% are seen once. The top ten clones comprise roughly 3.9% of the sample. The sample consisted of PBMCs or T cells enriched from blood (not recorded which). All receptors derive from a man between 50 and 59 years old who had recovered from COVID-19.

The rearrangement uses TRBV25-1 and TRBJ1-2; D is possibly TRBD1 (6 bases). V was trimmed by 1 base and J by 1 base, leaving 13 bases between them. Germline values: CDR1 MGHDK, CDR2 SYGVNS. The CDR3 loop spans 16 amino acids. The DNA of the CDR3 is TGTGCCAGCAGTGAATTGGAGGACAGCTTTAACTATGGCTACACCTTC. This translates into CASSELEDSFNYGYTF.

The chain combines TRBV5-1 with TRBJ1-1; D is unresolved. From germline, CDR1 is SGHRS and CDR2 YFSETQ. The V and J ends lost 1 base and 0 bases respectively, with 13 bases between them. The CDR3 consists of 16 residues. The CDR3 DNA follows: TGCGCCAGCAGCTTGATGCGGTCTTCCATGAACACTGAAGCTTTCTTT. This codes for CASSLMRSSMNTEAFF.

V usage is TRBV30 and J usage is TRBJ1-3; D is uncertain. Trimming stripped 7 bases from V and 4 bases from J, with 11 bases between. Per germline, CDR1 GTSNPN and CDR2 SVGIG (reference sequence). The CDR3 has 12 residues. The CDR3 region is CAYQMRGNTIYF. The CDR3 nucleotides read TGTGCCTATCAGATGAGGGGAAACACCATATATTTT.

V is TRBV5-1 and J is TRBJ1-4, with D tentatively TRBD1 (6 bases). The CDR3 has 16 amino acids. V shed 4 bases and J shed 0 bases, with 13 bases lying between them. Germline V gives CDR1 SGHRS, CDR2 YFSETQ. Written as DNA, the CDR3 is TGCGCCAGCAGCCCAGGACAGCCGGCAACTAATGAAAAACTGTTTTTT. Its protein product is CASSPGQPATNEKLFF.

As DNA, the CDR3 is TGTGCCAGCAGCTCGCGGAATGAGCAGTTCTTC. Translating gives CASSSRNEQFF. The rearrangement links TRBV11-1 to TRBJ2-1; D not certain. CDR1 is SGHAT, CDR2 FQDESV, per germline (reference sequence). Deletions cut 4 bases from V and 7 bases from J, with 5 bases between. The length of the CDR3 is 11 residues.

V usage is TRBV28 and J usage is TRBJ2-1, with 11 positions matching TRBD2. Germline assignment: CDR1 MDHEN and CDR2 SYDVKM. This CDR3 region has 16 residues. V dropped 2 bases and J dropped 3; count of bases not matched to a gene: 3. In nucleotides, the CDR3 is TGTGCCAGCAGTTTAACGACTAGCGGGATCTACAATGAGCAGTTCTTC. Translation: CASSLTTSGIYNEQFF.

This clone was recorded a few times. DNA of the CDR3: TGCGCCAGCAGCCAAGATTTTCGGCAGGGGAATCTGTTTTTT. It translates to CASSQDFRQGNLFF. The rearrangement links TRBV4-1 to TRBJ2-2; tentative D call: TRBD1 (6 bases). Trimming stripped 0 bases from V and 14 bases from J, with 16 bases between. The CDR3 runs to 14 residues. Germline assignment: CDR1 MGHRA and CDR2 YSYEKL.

The V call is TRBV27, the J call TRBJ2-7; TRBD1 matches at 11 bases. The CDR3 covers 16 residues. Trimming removed 2 bases from V and 6 bases from J; junction bases left unmatched: 9. The germline V gene encodes CDR1 MNHEY and CDR2 SMNVEV (reference sequence). CDR3 bases: TGTGCCAGCAGTTTAGCCGCCCCCGGGACAGGGGGCGAGCAGTACTTC. Its protein product is CASSLAAPGTGGEQYF.

This chain links TRBV7-2 with TRBJ2-1; 7 bases match TRBD1. V was clipped by 4 bases and J by 4 bases; unmatched bases: 7. The CDR3 contains 15 residues. Germline values: CDR1 SGHTA, CDR2 FQGNSA. The CDR3 sequence: CASSYGQAFYNEQFF. CDR3 nucleotides: TGTGCCAGCAGCTATGGACAGGCTTTTTACAATGAGCAGTTCTTC.

The rearrangement links TRBV21-1 to TRBJ1-2. TRBV21-1 has pseudogene status. The CDR3 spans 12 residues. CDR3 nucleotides: TGTGCCAGCAGCAATTCTCTTTATGGCTACACCTTC. Its translation: CASSNSLYGYTF.

This chain uses TRBV4-3 with TRBJ1-5; D remains ambiguous. Germline CDR1 LGHNA, CDR2 YSLEER. V was shortened by 1 base and J by 3 bases, with 10 bases between the two germline ends. The CDR3 contains 15 residues. The DNA of the CDR3 is TGCGCCAGCAGCCAAGTTCTCCTCCCCAATCAGCCCCAGCATTTT. Its protein product is CASSQVLLPNQPQHF.

There are a few counts of this clone. In nucleotides, the CDR3 is TGTGCCAGCAGTGTCAATAATTCACCCCTCCACTTT. Protein sequence: CASSVNNSPLHF. J is TRBJ1-6 and V is TRBV25-1; no reliable D call. The CDR3 is made up of 12 amino acids. Germline CDR1 MGHDK, CDR2 SYGVNS. Trimming cost V 4 bases and J 5 bases, with 3 bases left between them.

The genes are TRBV28 and TRBJ2-4, with TRBD2 as a possible D gene (5 bases). This CDR3 comprises 14 residues. Deletions cut 3 bases from V and 3 bases from J, with 9 bases between. Per germline, CDR1 MDHEN and CDR2 SYDVKM. CDR3 sequence reads: CASSLGGFKNIQYF. CDR3 nucleotides: TGTGCCAGCAGTTTGGGCGGGTTCAAAAACATTCAGTACTTC.

This chain joins TRBV24-1 and TRBJ1-2; 10 bases align to TRBD1. The trim removed 7 bases at V and 2 bases at J, leaving 3 bases unmatched. Looked up from germline, CDR1 is KGHDR and CDR2 is SFDVKD. There are 14 residues in the CDR3. CDR3 DNA sequence: TGTGCCACCAGCAGGACAGGGGGGAACTATGGCTACACCTTC. This translates into CATSRTGGNYGYTF.

The rearrangement uses TRBV5-6 and TRBJ2-2; 14 bases are a match to TRBD2. CDR1 is SGHDT, CDR2 YYEEEE, per germline. The CDR3 consists of 16 residues. V shed 7 bases, J shed 1 base, and the junction held 3 bases outside the gene matches. CDR3 bases: TGTGCCAGCGCGGGGACTAGCGGGGGGAACACCGGGGAGCTGTTTTTT. Translation: CASAGTSGGNTGELFF.

In DNA, the CDR3 is TGTGCTAGTGGCTCGAACAGGGGCATAGGGACTGAAGCTTTCTTT. Encoded protein: CASGSNRGIGTEAFF. V and J are TRBV12-5 and TRBJ1-1; 7 positions match TRBD1. The ends lost 6 bases at V and 5 bases at J; junction bases unmatched: 12. The CDR3 sequence is 15 residues long. Looked up from germline, CDR1 is LGHNT and CDR2 is FRNRAP.

This clone has a single count. The chain is built from TRBV30 and TRBJ1-2, with TRBD1 matching 8 bases. V was clipped by 4 bases and J by 4 bases; unmatched bases: 5. CDR1 and CDR2 from the germline V gene are GTSNPN and SVGIG (reference sequence). The CDR3 contains 13 residues. The CDR3 sequence is CAWTGGWVYGYTF. CDR3 coding DNA: TGTGCCTGGACAGGGGGCTGGGTCTATGGCTACACCTTC.

This sequence joins TRBV10-3 and TRBJ2-5; 14 nucleotides align to TRBD2. Germline CDR1 ENHRY, CDR2 SYGVKD. With 6 bases clipped from V and 4 bases from J, the junction kept 4 bases outside the gene matches. The CDR3 runs to 15 residues. The CDR3 protein is CAIRTSGGARETQYF. The CDR3 nucleotides are TGTGCCATCAGGACTAGCGGGGGGGCCAGAGAGACCCAGTACTTC.

The genes are TRBV30 and TRBJ1-6; D is unclear. This CDR3 is 13 amino acids long. Trimming shortened V by 0 bases and J by 10 bases, and 10 bases separated the two germline ends. Germline V lookup: CDR1 GTSNPN, CDR2 SVGIG (reference sequence). The CDR3 region has the DNA TGTGCCTGGAGTGTCGCCCGCCTATCACCCCTCCACTTT. It codes for CAWSVARLSPLHF.

This chain links TRBV5-1 with TRBJ1-3, with TRBD1 matching over 9 bases. From germline, CDR1 is SGHRS and CDR2 YFSETQ. The J segment lost 8 bases and the V segment lost 5 bases, leaving 2 bases of the junction unmatched. The CDR3 totals 12 residues. CDR3 loop: CASRGQGDTIYF. The CDR3 DNA sequence: TGCGCCAGCAGGGGACAGGGTGACACCATATATTTT.

The V and J genes are TRBV2 and TRBJ2-1; D is unresolved. Germline V gene sequence: CDR1 SNHLY, CDR2 FYNNEI. This CDR3 is built from 14 residues. Trimming removed 1 base at V and 2 bases at J, with 6 bases between. As DNA, the CDR3 is TGTGCCAGCAGTGAAGGGCTTGCCTACAATGAGCAGTTCTTC. The encoded protein is CASSEGLAYNEQFF.

The chain couples TRBV4-1 to TRBJ1-2, with 10 bases fitting TRBD1. J gave up 6 bases and V 4 bases, and 8 bases lay outside the gene matches. The germline V gene encodes CDR1 MGHRA and CDR2 YSYEKL. CDR3 length equals 15 residues. CDR3 loop: CASSPWTGGLHGYTF. CDR3 in DNA: TGCGCCAGCAGCCCGTGGACAGGGGGACTCCATGGCTACACCTTC.

The V and J genes are TRBV2 and TRBJ2-3; D unresolved. Germline V CDR1 and CDR2: SNHLY, FYNNEI. The CDR3 consists of 14 residues. Trimming pared 4 bases from V and 3 bases from J, leaving 11 bases between. The CDR3 loop reads CASSVLARTDTQYF. The CDR3 bases are TGTGCCAGCAGTGTTTTAGCAAGGACAGATACGCAGTATTTT.

This clone showed up just a few times. The chain recombines TRBV3-1 (or the pseudogene TRBV3-2) with TRBJ2-1; tentative D call: TRBD2 (5 bases). The CDR3 sequence is 14 residues long. The V gene lost 1 base and the J gene lost 7 bases, with 11 bases spanning the gap. The germline V gene encodes CDR1 LGHDT and CDR2 YNNKEL (reference sequence). CDR3 bases: TGTGCCAGCAGCCAAGGAGGACTTGATAATGAGCAGTTCTTC. Amino acid sequence: CASSQGGLDNEQFF.

V gene TRBV27 combines with J gene TRBJ2-7, with 11 bases lining up with TRBD2. Trimming at V came to 6 bases and at J to 6 bases, leaving 13 bases not matched to a gene. The CDR3 sequence is 16 residues long. The germline V gene encodes CDR1 MNHEY and CDR2 SMNVEV (reference sequence). The CDR3 coding sequence is TGTGCCAGCAGGACGGTAGCGGGAGGGCCCCTGGGCGAGCAGTACTTC. Protein product: CASRTVAGGPLGEQYF.

This chain uses TRBV4-2 with TRBJ1-3; 7 positions agree with TRBD1. CDR3 length equals 14 residues. The V segment lost 5 bases and the J segment 3 bases; nucleotides outside the gene matches: 4. Germline V gene sequence: CDR1 LGHNA, CDR2 YNFKEQ. CDR3 protein: CASSSNRGGNTIYF. In nucleotides, the CDR3 is TGTGCCAGCAGCTCCAACAGGGGTGGAAACACCATATATTTT.